A single sample gave rise to the 7 T cell receptor beta chains below, sequenced in a study of high-grade serous ovarian cancer treatment subgroups. Tumor samples were obtained before definitive surgery or chemotherapy. Sequenced by immunoSEQ multiplex PCR; TCRdb stores in-frame clones only, minus some. Of 7,000 or so clones listed, around 79% are singletons. The sample consisted of tumor tissue. All receptors come from a human donor with high-grade serous ovarian cancer.

This chain joins TRBV19 and TRBJ1-1, with a weak D call TRBD1 (5 bases). Trimming removed 7 bases from V and 0 bases from J, with 24 bases in between. The CDR3 extends over 18 amino acids. Germline V lookup: CDR1 LNHDA, CDR2 SQIVND (reference sequence). Here the CDR3 DNA reads TGTGCCAGTACCCATAACCCTGGAGGGGTCAGGTTGAACACTGAAGCTTTCTTT. It specifies CASTHNPGGVRLNTEAFF.

The rearrangement links TRBV18 to TRBJ2-3, with TRBD1 identical over 8 bases. Per the germline V gene, CDR1 is KGHSH and CDR2 is LQKENI. The CDR3 length is 17 residues. V trimming: 2 bases; J trimming: 4 bases; junction bases outside the gene matches: 11. The CDR3 sequence is CASSPGGRTGSADTQYF. Written as DNA, the CDR3 is TGTGCCAGCTCACCAGGGGGTCGGACAGGGTCGGCAGATACGCAGTATTTT.

The V and J genes are TRBV7-9 and TRBJ2-1; 7 bases are shared with TRBD2. Germline CDR1 and CDR2: SEHNR and FQNEAQ (reference sequence). The V segment lost 2 bases and the J segment 9 bases; nucleotides outside the gene matches: 7. The CDR3 has 14 residues. The CDR3 DNA reads as TGTGCCAGCAGCTTACCCCTCAGGGAGGGTGAGCAGTTCTTC. Translation gives CASSLPLREGEQFF.

The count of this clone is one. This rearrangement joins TRBV6-5 to TRBJ2-7; 13 bases align to TRBD2. The CDR3 loop spans 16 amino acids. Trimming cost V 2 bases and J 9 bases; bases outside gene matches: 10. CDR1 is MNHEY, CDR2 SVGAGI, per germline. The CDR3 DNA reads TGTGCCAGCAGTTACGCGGGACTAGCGGGATCAGATGTGCAGTACTTC. Amino acids: CASSYAGLAGSDVQYF.

The chain has TRBV6-6 and TRBJ2-5; tentative D call: TRBD2 (5 bases). The CDR3 has 14 residues. Germline CDR1 reads MNHNY; CDR2 reads SVGAGI (reference sequence). The V end was cut by 0 bases, the J end by 4 bases, with 9 bases between. In DNA, the CDR3 is TGTGCCAGCAGTTACTCGGAAACTAGAGAGACCCAGTACTTC. Its translation: CASSYSETRETQYF.

This chain connects TRBV19 to TRBJ2-3, with TRBD1 matching 7 bases. The CDR3 is 13 residues long. Unmatched junction bases numbered 7, after V lost 6 bases and J lost 7 bases. Germline V gives CDR1 LNHDA, CDR2 SQIVND (reference sequence). CDR3 in amino acids: CASSPTGQHTQYF. The DNA for the CDR3 is TGTGCCAGTAGCCCGACAGGGCAACATACGCAGTATTTT. The whole variable domain, filled in from reference TRBV19 and TRBJ2-3, reads DGGITQSPKYLFRKEGQNVTLSCEQNLNHDAMYWYRQDPGQGLRLIYYSQIVNDFQKGDIAEGYSVSREKKESFPLTVTSAQKNPTAFYLCASSPTGQHTQYFGPGTRLTVL.

This clone turned up a few times. The chain combines TRBV28 with TRBJ1-1; a possible D gene is TRBD1 (6 bases). The CDR3 spans 14 residues. With 3 bases removed from V and 5 bases from J, the gap between germline ends came to 13 bases. CDR1 and CDR2 from the germline V gene are MDHEN and SYDVKM. The CDR3 region has the DNA TGTGCCAGCAGTTTTAGGGGGGTCCGGACTGAAGCTTTCTTT. It is translated as CASSFRGVRTEAFF.